The 27 T cell receptor beta chains given below trace back to one sample, sequenced in a study of blood T cells in healthy people across ages. Primers used in a second PCR of about 6 to 11 cycles were a sample-barcoded 5' primer and a J-beta primer mix. Using its own MiXCR run on the 5' RACE reads, TCRdb lists one record per CDR3 protein. Of 1.5 million to 2 million distinct CDR3 sequences listed, about 39% are singletons. The sample consisted of blood. These receptors all come from a human donor in good health.

The chain carries TRBV7-2 and TRBJ2-1; D not certain. The CDR3 consists of 15 residues. In germline, CDR1 is SGHTA, CDR2 FQGNSA. V was pared by 0 bases and J by 5 bases, with 11 bases between. CDR3 region: CASSLALILHNEQFF. CDR3 nucleotides: TGTGCCAGCAGCTTAGCCTTAATCCTACACAATGAGCAGTTCTTC.

As to this clonotype: The final CDR3 position lacks the conserved phenylalanine or tryptophan, pointing to a likely read error. V usage is TRBV6-5 and J usage is TRBJ2-5, with a possible D match to TRBD2 (5 bases). The CDR3 covers 14 residues. Germline CDR1 MNHEY, CDR2 SVGAGI. V dropped 6 bases and J dropped 5 bases, with 16 bases sitting between them. Written as DNA, the CDR3 is TGTGCCAGCAGCCTGAGTCAAAGAGGGGAGACCCAGTACTGC. Amino acid sequence: CASSLSQRGETQYC.

In its sample, this clonotype was seen a few times. This chain uses TRBV7-2 with TRBJ2-5; no clear D gene. Per the germline V gene, CDR1 is SGHTA and CDR2 is FQGNSA. V shed 5 bases and J shed 2 bases, with 9 bases lying between them. The CDR3 consists of 13 residues. The CDR3 here is CASSAQGQETQYF. CDR3 bases: TGTGCCAGCAGCGCCCAAGGACAAGAGACCCAGTACTTC.

The rearrangement uses TRBV7-2 and TRBJ2-7, with TRBD1 matching over 7 bases. Germline trimming cut 5 bases from V and 2 bases from J; bases unmatched to any gene: 9. This CDR3 comprises 15 residues. Germline values: CDR1 SGHTA, CDR2 FQGNSA. The CDR3 DNA reads TGTGCCAGCAGCCTAAACCGGGACAGCCCCTACGAGCAGTACTTC. This gives the protein CASSLNRDSPYEQYF.

This clonotype was counted only a few times. This chain joins TRBV20-1 and TRBJ1-1; D not certain. This CDR3 has 12 residues. V was cut by 6 bases and J by 5 bases, with 13 bases left in between. From germline, CDR1 is DFQATT and CDR2 SNEGSKA (reference sequence). DNA for the CDR3: TGCAGTGCCCCCGACCGGGAAACTGAAGCTTTCTTT. It yields the protein CSAPDRETEAFF.

The CDR3 here is CASSQGASRGPQRYGYTF. The CDR3 nucleotides read TGCGCCAGCAGCCAAGGAGCTAGCAGGGGGCCCCAGAGATATGGCTACACCTTC. The chain links TRBV4-3 to TRBJ1-2; 8 bases are a match to TRBD1. The CDR3 is 18 residues long. Looked up from germline, CDR1 is LGHNA and CDR2 is YSLEER. The J segment lost 5 bases and the V segment lost 1 base, leaving 15 bases of the junction unmatched.

The chain combines TRBV7-2 with TRBJ2-1; D remains ambiguous. This CDR3 has 16 residues. Trimming took 7 bases from V and 0 from J, leaving 16 bases between them. Germline V gene sequence: CDR1 SGHTA, CDR2 FQGNSA. CDR3 nucleotides: TGTGCCAGCAACCCTACTTCCCCACGCTCCTACAATGAGCAGTTCTTC. As protein: CASNPTSPRSYNEQFF. Using reference TRBV7-2 and TRBJ2-1 for the parts outside the CDR3, the full variable domain is GAGVSQSPSNKVTEKGKDVELRCDPISGHTALYWYRQSLGQGLEFLIYFQGNSAPDKSGLPSDRFSAERTGGSVSTLTIQRTQQEDSAVYLCASNPTSPRSYNEQFFGPGTRLTVL.

V usage is TRBV7-2 and J usage is TRBJ1-1, with unresolved D. Looked up from germline, CDR1 is SGHTA and CDR2 is FQGNSA. This CDR3 is built from 13 residues. Trimming took 3 bases from V and 1 from J, leaving 6 bases between them. The CDR3 loop is CASSFIQNTEAFF. The CDR3 bases are TGTGCCAGCAGCTTCATCCAGAACACTGAAGCTTTCTTT.

Of note for this clonotype: Germline and junction disagree at one end, which may indicate a read error. V and J are TRBV4-2 and TRBJ2-5, with a possible D match to TRBD2 (6 bases). CDR1 and CDR2 from the germline V gene are LGHNA and YNFKEQ. The CDR3 runs to 14 residues. The CDR3: CASSQGLGRYEQDF. The CDR3 DNA is TGTGCCAGCAGCCAAGGACTAGGGAGATACGAGCAGGACTTC.

In its sample, this clonotype was seen once. The chain links TRBV15 to TRBJ2-5; 7 nucleotides align to TRBD1. J was trimmed by 3 bases and V by 2 bases; bases with no gene match: 3. This CDR3 has 14 residues. CDR1 is LNHNV and CDR2 is YYDKDF in the germline V gene (reference sequence). This CDR3 is CATSRRGTEETQYF. CDR3 in DNA: TGTGCCACCAGCAGAAGGGGGACAGAAGAGACCCAGTACTTC.

This clonotype showed up just a few times. V and J are TRBV4-3 and TRBJ2-3; weak D call: TRBD2 (7 bases). Germline V gives CDR1 LGHNA, CDR2 YSLEER. V lost 2 bases to trimming and J lost 3 bases, with 12 bases between them. The CDR3 is made up of 15 amino acids. The CDR3 sequence is CASSQKGGATDTQYF. The CDR3 DNA reads as TGCGCCAGCAGCCAAAAAGGGGGGGCAACAGATACGCAGTATTTT.

This sequence joins TRBV7-8 and TRBJ1-2; TRBD1 agrees at 7 bases. V was clipped by 7 bases and J by 6 bases; unmatched bases: 11. Germline CDR1 and CDR2: SGHVS and FQNEAQ. The CDR3 totals 14 residues. The CDR3 region has the DNA TGTGCCAGCACGAAGACCGGGACAGTAAATGGCTACACCTTC. Translation gives CASTKTGTVNGYTF.

A remark on this clonotype: A much larger clone lies a single base off, so this may be a read error. Since no conserved phenylalanine or tryptophan closes the CDR3, a read error is the likely cause. This chain connects TRBV20-1 to TRBJ2-4, with a possible D match to TRBD1 (6 bases). The J call may be faulty, since TRBJ2-7 better matches the DNA end. The germline V gene encodes CDR1 DFQATT and CDR2 SNEGSKA (reference sequence). CDR3 length equals 14 residues. This CDR3 is CSAWTASQAYEQYC. CDR3 DNA sequence: TGCAGTGCCTGGACAGCCTCTCAGGCCTACGAGCAGTACTGC.

This clonotype was seen only a few times. The chain joins TRBV6-1 to TRBJ2-7, with TRBD1 identical over 7 bases. Germline loops: CDR1 MNHNS, CDR2 SASEGT. The CDR3 extends over 14 amino acids. The V and J ends lost 1 base and 5 bases, in that order; junction bases with no gene match: 5. CDR3 sequence: CASSEGATGDEQYF. As DNA, the CDR3 is TGTGCCAGCAGTGAAGGCGCTACAGGGGACGAGCAGTACTTC.

This chain joins TRBV20-1 and TRBJ1-2; D unclear. The CDR3 extends over 11 amino acids. V was pared by 3 bases and J by 3 bases, with 5 bases between. The V gene's germline CDR1 is DFQATT and CDR2 SNEGSKA (reference sequence). The CDR3 bases are TGCAGTGCTAGTAGCCACTATGGCTACACCTTC. It encodes CSASSHYGYTF.

This clonotype has a count of ten or more. The rearrangement links TRBV11-2 to TRBJ2-4; TRBD2 might be the D (5 bases). Germline V gene sequence: CDR1 SGHAT, CDR2 FQNNGV. This CDR3 region has 17 residues. The germline V and J ends were trimmed by 5 bases and 0 bases, with 17 bases remaining between them. Here the CDR3 DNA reads TGTGCCAGCAGCCTTTCGGGCGCTGGACTAGCCAAAAACATTCAGTACTTC. Translation gives CASSLSGAGLAKNIQYF.

CDR3 nucleotides: TGTGCCAGCAGTGATTGGGACAGGGAGTTTTACGAGCAGTACTTC. Its translation: CASSDWDREFYEQYF. The chain links TRBV6-1 to TRBJ2-4, with TRBD1 matching 9 bases. The J call may be faulty, since TRBJ2-7 better matches the DNA end. CDR1 and CDR2 (germline): MNHNS, SASEGT. This CDR3 is built from 15 residues.

This clonotype was seen a few times. The chain recombines TRBV7-8 with TRBJ2-7, with 10 nucleotides matching TRBD1. The CDR3 contains 15 residues. Germline V gene lookup returns CDR1 SGHVS and CDR2 FQNEAQ. Losses at the gene ends were 6 bases for V and 4 bases for J; bases not matched to a gene: 9. DNA for the CDR3: TGTGCCAGCAGTTTCGATCCGGGACAGGGGTACGAGCAGTACTTC. Translation: CASSFDPGQGYEQYF. The full variable domain, its missing parts supplied by reference TRBV7-8 and TRBJ2-7, is GAGVSQSPRYKVAKRGQDVALRCDPISGHVSLFWYQQALGQGPEFLTYFQNEAQLDKSGLPSDRFFAERPEGSVSTLKIQRTQQEDSAVYLCASSFDPGQGYEQYFGPGTRLTVT.

The chain joins TRBV12-3 or TRBV12-4 to TRBJ2-5; D not resolved. V was shortened by 6 bases and J by 8 bases, with 13 bases between the two germline ends. The CDR3 has 12 residues. The CDR3 reads CASSRLEVTQYF. The CDR3 region has the DNA TGTGCCAGCAGCCGACTTGAGGTCACCCAGTACTTC.

The chain joins TRBV14 to TRBJ2-7, with TRBD1 matching over 9 bases. CDR3 length: 16 residues. V was pared by 5 bases and J by 7 bases, with 15 bases of the junction left unmatched. Germline CDR1 SGHDN, CDR2 FVKESK. In nucleotides, the CDR3 is TGTGCCAGCAGCAGCGACCCGGGACAGGGTGTATGGGAGCAGTACTTC. Amino acids: CASSSDPGQGVWEQYF.

J is TRBJ2-3 and V is TRBV21-1; the table's D call, TRBD2, has no DNA check behind it. TRBV21-1 is listed as a pseudogene. The CDR3 runs 15 residues. CDR3 residues: CASSKGWGVTDTQYF. The CDR3 coding sequence is TGTGCCAGCAGCAAAGGTTGGGGAGTCACAGATACGCAGTATTTT.

This chain joins TRBV6-2 or TRBV6-3 and TRBJ2-5; maybe TRBD2 (6 bases). Germline V gives CDR1 MNHEY, CDR2 SVGEGT. The CDR3 extends over 14 amino acids. V was shortened by 6 bases and J by 2 bases, with 13 bases between the two germline ends. CDR3 nucleotides: TGTGCCAGCAGGGCCGGGGACTGGCAAGAGACCCAGTACTTC. It is translated as CASRAGDWQETQYF.

A few counts support this clonotype. The chain combines TRBV20-1 with TRBJ2-7, with 13 positions matching TRBD2. The germline V gene has CDR1 DFQATT and CDR2 SNEGSKA (reference sequence). CDR3 length: 15 amino acids. With V trimmed by 4 bases and J by 2 bases, 5 bases remained unmatched. The CDR3 nucleotides read TGCAGTGCTAAACTACTAGCGGGGGGGCCCTACGAGCAGTACTTC. Amino acids: CSAKLLAGGPYEQYF.

This clonotype has ten or more counts. This sequence joins TRBV7-8 and TRBJ2-5; D unclear. The length of the CDR3 is 13 residues. The V end lost 1 base, the J end lost 4 bases, and 7 bases lay between the germline ends. Germline assignment: CDR1 SGHVS and CDR2 FQNEAQ. The DNA for the CDR3 is TGTGCCAGCAGCTTAGGGCCGCTAGAGACCCAGTACTTC. This sequence encodes CASSLGPLETQYF.

This chain joins TRBV10-3 and TRBJ2-7, with D possibly being TRBD1 or TRBD2 (5 bases each). Trimming shortened V by 5 bases and J by 4 bases, and 21 bases separated the two germline ends. From germline, CDR1 is ENHRY and CDR2 SYGVKD. This CDR3 spans 16 amino acids. Here the CDR3 reads CAISIFYRDGDYEQYF. CDR3 coding DNA: TGTGCCATCAGTATTTTCTACCGGGACGGGGATTACGAGCAGTACTTC.

This clonotype was seen a few times. The chain is built from TRBV29-1 and TRBJ1-2, with D possibly TRBD1 on 6 matching bases. In germline, CDR1 is SQVTM, CDR2 ANQGSEA. This CDR3 has 11 amino acids. Trimming cost V 7 bases and J 8 bases, with 14 bases left between them. The CDR3 DNA sequence: TGCAGCGCCCGAGGGGACAACGGCTACACCTTC. The encoded protein is CSARGDNGYTF.

This clonotype has more than one count but fewer than ten. V is TRBV4-2 and J is TRBJ2-3, with D uncertain. The CDR3 length is 13 residues. Trimming removed 1 base at V and 6 bases at J, with 8 bases between. The germline gives CDR1 LGHNA, CDR2 YNFKEQ. As DNA, the CDR3 is TGTGCCAGCAGCCAAGCACCCAGGGATACGCAGTATTTT. Amino acids: CASSQAPRDTQYF.